The TCR beta chain described here comes from a study of T-cell memory formation after mild COVID-19. Note on this clonotype: Its target is not known.

The CDR3 runs to 17 residues. Unmatched junction bases numbered 7, after V lost 0 bases and J lost 5 bases. Germline V gene data show CDR1 as DFQATT and CDR2 as SNEGSKA (reference sequence). Sample barcodes and UMIs were carried by the TCR alpha and TCR beta cDNA libraries that 5'RACE generated with constant-segment primers. MiXCR, run by TCRdb on the 5' RACE reads, gives a single entry per CDR3 protein. The sample consists of fewer than 140,000 distinct CDR3 sequences, approximately 15% of them appearing once. Study-wide results and limits: Pre-infection memory held some responding clones, suggesting pre-existing cross-reactive T cells responded.

The sequencing input was PBMCs or a T cell subset sorted from them (not recorded which). This sequence was found in an adult woman who had mild COVID-19 (a few samples of this study predate the infection). Cell type and time point are not known. The chain carries TRBV20-1 and TRBJ2-1; 13 nucleotides line up with TRBD2. The CDR3 reads CSARDPLTSGRDNEQFF. Written as DNA, the CDR3 is TGCAGTGCTAGAGATCCTCTCACTAGCGGGAGGGACAATGAGCAGTTCTTC.